A single T cell receptor (beta chain) is shown here with its context. Germline V gives CDR1 MNHEY, CDR2 SMNVEV (reference sequence). This CDR3 has 14 amino acids. V was shortened by 5 bases and J by 5 bases, with 13 bases between the two germline ends. The sample is drawn from a study of CD8 T cells in Susac syndrome. Reverse transcription used roughly 0.45 to 1 ug RNA and random hexamers. TCR beta CDR3 was amplified by immunoSEQ covering 54 Vbeta and 13 Jbeta. TCRdb reprocessed the immunoSEQ multiplex PCR reads via MiXCR and lists one record per CDR3 protein. The profile covers 120,000 or so distinct CDR3 sequences, with around 96% appearing a single time and around 0.12% taken by the ten largest.

Sequences were obtained from CD4+ T cells from PBMCs. This clonotype was sampled from a human donor in good health. The rearrangement joins TRBV27 to TRBJ2-1, with D tentatively TRBD2 (6 bases). The DNA for the CDR3 is TGTGCCAGCAGTCGTGCGGGACCCAACAATGAGCAGTTCTTC. Its translation is CASSRAGPNNEQFF.